The 27 T cell receptor beta chains given below trace back to one sample, sequenced in a study of T cell repertoires in cytomegalovirus infection. In TCRdb, the reads were re-called with MiXCR into one record per CDR3 protein. Of hundreds of thousands of distinct CDR3 sequences listed, approximately 34% are singletons. The sequencing input was PBMCs. Receptors were obtained from a human donor in good health (CMV status not recorded). Some clones in this sample may be carry-over from other donors' samples.

This clonotype was seen a handful of times. CDR3 amino acids: CATSSGLSNTEAFF. In DNA, the CDR3 is TGTGCCACCAGTTCGGGACTTTCGAACACTGAAGCTTTCTTT. This rearrangement joins TRBV24-1 to TRBJ1-1, with D possibly TRBD1 on 5 matching bases. The CDR3 sequence is 14 residues long. V was pared by 6 bases and J by 1 base, with 11 bases between. Germline-derived CDR1 and CDR2 are KGHDR and SFDVKD.

In this sample, this clonotype turned up a few times. The chain couples TRBV12-3 or TRBV12-4 to TRBJ1-5; 7 bases match TRBD1. The ends lost 5 bases at V and 6 bases at J; junction bases unmatched: 7. This CDR3 contains 14 residues. In DNA, the CDR3 is TGTGCCAGCAGTCACGCCACAGGGGTTCAGCCCCAGCATTTT. Translated, it gives CASSHATGVQPQHF.

The CDR3 loop reads CASSMGLGEKLFF. The CDR3 DNA reads TGTGCCAGTAGTATGGGGCTTGGGGAAAAACTGTTTTTT. The chain carries TRBV19 and TRBJ1-4; possible D gene TRBD1, 5 bases. This CDR3 is built from 13 residues. Trimming took off 3 bases at V and 8 bases at J, with 10 bases between the two ends. The germline V gene has CDR1 LNHDA and CDR2 SQIVND (reference sequence).

This chain uses TRBV7-8 with TRBJ2-7; D could derive from TRBD1 or TRBD2 (6 bases each). The CDR3 covers 13 residues. CDR1 and CDR2 (germline): SGHVS, FQNEAQ. V gave up 5 bases and J gave up 10 bases, with 18 bases separating them. The CDR3 DNA reads as TGTGCCAGCAGCGTCGGGGGCAGGGAATATCAGTACTTC. Translated, it gives CASSVGGREYQYF.

This clonotype was detected ten times or more. The chain joins TRBV7-2 to TRBJ2-3; a possible D gene is TRBD2 (6 bases). This CDR3 is 15 amino acids long. Germline V lookup: CDR1 SGHTA, CDR2 FQGNSA. V lost 7 bases and J lost 2, with 16 bases in between. The CDR3 coding sequence is TGTGCCAGCACCCTTATGGGACTTAACACAGATACGCAGTATTTT. This gives the protein CASTLMGLNTDTQYF.

This clonotype has more than one count but fewer than ten. The rearrangement uses TRBV7-2 and TRBJ2-3, with 11 bases aligning to TRBD2. Germline CDR1 reads SGHTA; CDR2 reads FQGNSA. This CDR3 has 18 amino acids. V gave up 4 bases and J gave up 1 base; unmatched junction bases: 10. The CDR3 region is CASSSKVIAGGRTDTQYF. The DNA of the CDR3 is TGTGCCAGCAGCTCAAAGGTTATAGCGGGAGGGCGCACAGATACGCAGTATTTT.

The V gene is TRBV28, the J gene TRBJ1-3; perhaps TRBD1 as D (6 bases). CDR3 length equals 18 residues. V lost 8 bases and J lost 0, with 23 bases in between. CDR1 and CDR2 (germline): MDHEN, SYDVKM. CDR3 DNA sequence: TGTGCCAGCGGATCCTACCGGGACACCACCCCCTCTGGAAACACCATATATTTT. This gives the protein CASGSYRDTTPSGNTIYF.

V is TRBV6-2 or TRBV6-3 and J is TRBJ2-6, with D possibly TRBD1 on 6 matching bases. The CDR3 totals 15 residues. Germline CDR1 reads MNHEY; CDR2 reads SVGEGT. Trimming shortened V by 6 bases and J by 4 bases, and 13 bases separated the two germline ends. CDR3 coding DNA: TGTGCCAGCAGGGGGGACATGGCCGGGGCCAACGTCCTGACTTTC. This encodes CASRGDMAGANVLTF.

The V call is TRBV6-4, the J call TRBJ1-5, with 8 positions matching TRBD1. This CDR3 is built from 15 residues. V trimming: 7 bases; J trimming: 1 base; junction bases outside the gene matches: 6. Looked up from germline, CDR1 is MRHNA and CDR2 is SNTAGT. The CDR3 spells CASKTGEESNQPQHF. In nucleotides, the CDR3 is TGTGCCAGCAAGACAGGGGAGGAGAGCAATCAGCCCCAGCATTTT.

This chain links TRBV7-6 with TRBJ2-1; D uncertain. The germline gives CDR1 SGHVS, CDR2 FNYEAQ. The V gene lost 8 bases and the J gene lost 9 bases, with 14 bases spanning the gap. The CDR3 has 12 residues. The CDR3 DNA is TGTGCCAGCCAATTAGGACCCTTTGAGCAGTTCTTC. It specifies CASQLGPFEQFF.

This chain connects TRBV12-3 or TRBV12-4 to TRBJ2-2; D perhaps matches TRBD1 (6 bases). V gave up 3 bases and J gave up 6 bases, with 17 bases separating them. The CDR3 spans 16 residues. In DNA form, the CDR3 reads TGTGCCAGCAGTTTTTGGGGGCAGATGGGGCCCGGGGAGCTGTTTTTT. Residues: CASSFWGQMGPGELFF.

The chain carries TRBV5-8 and TRBJ1-2; perhaps TRBD1 as D (5 bases). Germline values: CDR1 SGHTS, CDR2 YDEGEE. This CDR3 has 16 amino acids. V gave up 2 bases and J gave up 3 bases, with 17 bases separating them. In DNA form, the CDR3 reads TGTGCCAGCAGCTTACTCACGTCTCAGGGCGACTATGGCTACACCTTC. Translation: CASSLLTSQGDYGYTF. The entire variable domain, with the rest obtained from reference TRBV5-8 and TRBJ1-2, is as follows: EAGVTQSPTHLIKTRGQQATLRCSPISGHTSVYWYQQALGLGLQFLLWYDEGEERNRGNFPPRFSGRQFPNYSSELNVNALELEDSALYLCASSLLTSQGDYGYTFGSGTRLTVV.

This sequence joins TRBV5-6 and TRBJ1-1; 9 bases line up with TRBD1. The V segment lost 7 bases and the J segment 6 bases; nucleotides outside the gene matches: 10. This CDR3 is 14 amino acids long. The V gene's germline CDR1 is SGHDT and CDR2 YYEEEE. CDR3 residues: CASGDRDIGAEAFF. The CDR3 DNA follows: TGTGCCAGCGGGGACAGGGATATTGGGGCTGAAGCTTTCTTT.

CDR3 coding DNA: TGTGCCAGCAGCTTGTCTCAGGGCCGTGGTGAGCAGTTCTTC. This gives the protein CASSLSQGRGEQFF. V is TRBV5-6 and J is TRBJ2-1; a weak D match, TRBD1 (5 bases). The CDR3 runs to 14 residues. V lost 1 base to trimming and J lost 9 bases, with 14 bases between them. Germline V gene data show CDR1 as SGHDT and CDR2 as YYEEEE.

V and J are TRBV4-2 and TRBJ1-3; no firm D call. CDR3 length equals 16 residues. The germline V and J ends were trimmed by 0 bases and 0 bases, with 9 bases remaining between them. Germline V gene lookup returns CDR1 LGHNA and CDR2 YNFKEQ. The CDR3 DNA is TGTGCCAGCAGCCAAGACAGGACCTACTCTGGAAACACCATATATTTT. Its translation is CASSQDRTYSGNTIYF.

This chain joins TRBV28 and TRBJ2-3; the D call may be TRBD1 or TRBD2 (5 bases each). Between the trimmed V and J ends, which lost 6 bases and 0 bases, there was a span of 13 bases. The germline CDR1 and CDR2 sequences are MDHEN and SYDVKM. This CDR3 has 15 residues. The CDR3 nucleotides read TGTGCCAGCAGGGGACGGACCTCTAGCACAGATACGCAGTATTTT. Protein: CASRGRTSSTDTQYF.

This clonotype came up a few times. The V gene is TRBV19, the J gene TRBJ2-1; 9 bases agree with TRBD1. The length of the CDR3 is 15 residues. Germline V gives CDR1 LNHDA, CDR2 SQIVND (reference sequence). V shed 3 bases, J shed 5 bases, and the junction held 5 bases outside the gene matches. The CDR3 region has the DNA TGTGCCAGTAGTATTTGGGACAGGGACCACAATGAGCAGTTCTTC. It yields the protein CASSIWDRDHNEQFF.

This clonotype was picked up many times. The chain carries TRBV7-8 and TRBJ1-2; TRBD1 aligns across 8 bases. V dropped 2 bases and J dropped 4; count of bases not matched to a gene: 6. This CDR3 has 15 residues. CDR1 is SGHVS, CDR2 FQNEAQ, per germline. For the CDR3, the DNA is TGTGCCAGCAGCTTAAAAGGGGGACAGGCCTATGGCTACACCTTC. It is translated as CASSLKGGQAYGYTF.

This sequence joins TRBV7-2 and TRBJ2-1; 8 bases agree with TRBD1. The CDR3 is 14 amino acids. V dropped 0 bases and J dropped 8; count of bases not matched to a gene: 3. CDR1 and CDR2 from the germline V gene are SGHTA and FQGNSA. For the CDR3, the DNA is TGTGCCAGCAGCTTAGCGACGACAGGGGATGAGCAGTTCTTC. It yields the protein CASSLATTGDEQFF.

This clonotype was observed a single time. This chain links TRBV2 with TRBJ1-2; D is ambiguous. The CDR3 extends over 15 amino acids. V lost 6 bases and J lost 4, with 18 bases in between. Per germline, CDR1 SNHLY and CDR2 FYNNEI. CDR3 protein: CASSPPSESFYGYTF. CDR3 sequence (DNA): TGTGCCAGCAGCCCCCCGAGTGAGTCTTTCTATGGCTACACCTTC.

This clonotype was counted once. The gene calls are TRBV2 and TRBJ2-2; 7 bases agree with TRBD1. This CDR3 has 13 amino acids. Germline V gene lookup returns CDR1 SNHLY and CDR2 FYNNEI. V shed 6 bases, J shed 6 bases, and the junction held 4 bases outside the gene matches. CDR3 sequence (DNA): TGTGCCAGCAGCGAAACAGGGGCCGGGGAGCTGTTTTTT. It codes for CASSETGAGELFF.

This clonotype has more than one count but fewer than ten. CDR3 coding DNA: TGTGCCAGCAGTTTGACAGGGCTCCCGACTGAAGCTTTCTTT. It translates to CASSLTGLPTEAFF. The genes are TRBV28 and TRBJ1-1; TRBD1 matches at 7 bases. Germline V gene lookup returns CDR1 MDHEN and CDR2 SYDVKM. The CDR3 runs to 14 residues. Trimming removed 3 bases from V and 5 bases from J; junction bases left unmatched: 6.

V is TRBV27 and J is TRBJ1-2; 8 positions match TRBD1. Per the germline V gene, CDR1 is MNHEY and CDR2 is SMNVEV (reference sequence). Unmatched junction bases numbered 5, after V lost 5 bases and J lost 6 bases. The length of the CDR3 is 13 residues. The CDR3 nucleotides read TGTGCCAGCAGTACCGGACAGGGAGATGGCTACACCTTC. Protein: CASSTGQGDGYTF.

The chain is built from TRBV27 and TRBJ1-2, with 7 bases matching TRBD1. The germline V gene encodes CDR1 MNHEY and CDR2 SMNVEV (reference sequence). V shed 6 bases and J 4 bases; nucleotides not matched to a gene: 8. The CDR3 is made up of 14 amino acids. The CDR3 bases are TGTGCCAGCAGGCCCGCCGGGACAGTCTATGGCTACACCTTC. Its translation is CASRPAGTVYGYTF.

The rearrangement links TRBV19 to TRBJ1-5, with no clear D. The germline CDR1 and CDR2 sequences are LNHDA and SQIVND (reference sequence). V gave up 4 bases and J gave up 5 bases, with 9 bases separating them. The CDR3 extends over 13 amino acids. The CDR3 is CASSKPDDQPQHF. The CDR3 coding sequence is TGTGCCAGTAGTAAACCTGACGATCAGCCCCAGCATTTT.

Only a few counts were recorded for this clonotype. This chain joins TRBV7-2 and TRBJ2-3, with 10 bases matching TRBD2. This CDR3 spans 14 amino acids. Germline CDR1 reads SGHTA; CDR2 reads FQGNSA. With V trimmed by 8 bases and J by 5 bases, 7 bases remained unmatched. CDR3 sequence (DNA): TGTGCCAGCTATAGTAGCGGGAGGAGAGATACGCAGTATTTT. Its translation is CASYSSGRRDTQYF. Supplemented by reference TRBV7-2 and TRBJ2-3, the full variable domain reads GAGVSQSPSNKVTEKGKDVELRCDPISGHTALYWYRQSLGQGLEFLIYFQGNSAPDKSGLPSDRFSAERTGGSVSTLTIQRTQQEDSAVYLCASYSSGRRDTQYFGPGTRLTVL.

This clonotype was counted only a few times. This sequence joins TRBV7-9 and TRBJ2-3; possible D gene TRBD1, 5 bases. V lost 5 bases to trimming and J lost 2 bases, with 14 bases between them. CDR3 length: 15 residues. Germline CDR1 and CDR2: SEHNR and FQNEAQ (reference sequence). The CDR3 reads CASSAYRSTTDTQYF. In DNA form, the CDR3 reads TGTGCCAGCAGCGCATACAGGAGCACCACAGATACGCAGTATTTT.